This record looks at one TCR beta chain sequence and its context. Its antigen specificity is not known. Base qualities were left out, and no much larger clone turns up one base away. These data originate in a study of cytomegalovirus exposure and HLA in healthy donors (dated by TCRdb to the late 2010s). At the level of the whole study: An earlier analysis of some 600 of the donors reported 250 to 350 Gb of sequence data and 117 million unique TCR beta sequences obtained from some 200 million T cells. Approximately 300 gigabases of sequencing data and 75 million to 85 million unique TCR sequences made up an early release that covered around 640 HLA-typed donors. The genetic ancestry cluster associated with self-reported Caucasian donors included roughly four fifths of the 300 to 400 genotyped donors. The study aimed to test whether signatures of past pathogen exposure could be identified by cataloging public T cell receptors. The study used immunosequencing to profile the T cell repertoires of approximately 630 subjects and linked those repertoires to cytomegalovirus serostatus. Besides the first cohort of 666 subjects, a separate validation cohort made up of about 120 different subjects was used. To predict cytomegalovirus infection status, the study combined high-throughput TCR immunosequencing, statistical association of individual TCRs with disease status, and machine learning. In a later analysis, previously published TCR beta repertoires from 600 to 850 donors were re-analyzed and high-resolution HLA genotyping was added so that TCR occurrence patterns could be studied. Rather than using new phenotypic data, the later analysis identified candidate immune exposures from TCR beta sequences and from how often those sequences occurred across donors. In an earlier analysis of 587 of the donors, high-throughput TCR beta sequencing was used to judge whether each TCR beta V gene segment behaved as functional or pseudogenic. Alongside the repertoire data, information on donor age, sex, ethnicity and CMV serostatus was compiled. Genome-wide SNP genotypes for about 65% of the roughly 700 donors were used in a later genetic analysis, which treated that subset as a discovery cohort. All discovery cohort repertoires had been generated using a single sequencing platform. Both class I and class II loci were covered by HLA typing, at four-digit resolution. Typing coverage varied by locus: about 620-640 donors for A, B, C, DRB1 and DQB1; 500 to 550 for DQA1; more than 600 for DPA1; some 470 for DPB1. About 5 DR-DQ haplotypes were handled as single units for association and clustering, since linkage in the cohort was strong. Among a few hundred genotyped donors of the cohort, an average of approximately 230,000 unique TCR beta nucleotide sequences were sequenced per donor, roughly 18% of them non-productive.

The cohort comprised 666 healthy bone marrow donors. All cohort members were sampled while nominally healthy, although unrecorded immune exposures were likely present. The donor was CMV seropositive and belonged to the group of around 300 seropositive cohort members. Each donor provided a peripheral blood sample, and peripheral blood mononuclear cells were used for TCR beta sequencing. The Qiagen DNeasy Blood Extraction Kit was used to extract genomic DNA from the blood cell samples. Library prep was done by the immunoSEQ multiplex PCR assay. A mixture of 60 forward primers for TCR Vbeta segments and 13 reverse primers for TCR Jbeta segments was used in the multiplex PCR. The CDR3 region of rearranged TCR beta genes was amplified from genomic DNA with a multiplex PCR assay. The amplified TCR beta libraries were sequenced on the Illumina HiSeq System as 87-base-pair reads. In the original analysis: Across the roughly 600 repertoires, a later analysis counted tens of millions of unique TCR beta chains, roughly 11 million of which were shared by at least two donors. Raw reads were error-corrected and collapsed into unique sequences with a nearest-neighbor algorithm that merged closely related sequences to remove PCR and sequencing errors. To assign V, D and J gene segments, CDR3 sequences were aligned to IMGT reference sequences. For a sequence to be retained, a match of at least six nucleotides was required to both a V gene segment and a J gene segment. Rearrangements were called productive when the CDR3 lacked stop codons and stayed in frame with V and J; all others were non-productive. Following IMGT convention, CDR3 was defined as the stretch from the second conserved V-encoded cysteine to the conserved J-encoded phenylalanine. The earlier analysis of about 570 of the donors excluded any sequence lacking an unambiguous match to a single V gene segment. In an earlier analysis of approximately 590 of the donors, a V segment was called functional when productive rearrangements were above 56.7%, and segregating when the standard deviation between donors exceeded 5%. A statistical classification framework was developed to diagnose cytomegalovirus status using the catalog of TCR beta chain sequences. V and J gene assignment, in a later analysis, came from comparing TCR nucleotide sequences with IMGT/GENE-DB human TR gene sequences. A later analysis assigned CDR3 sequences and most-parsimonious VDJ recombination scenarios with the TCRdist pipeline. A later analysis defined each TCR beta chain by its CDR3 amino acid sequence plus V-gene family, and excluded reads lacking a unique V-gene family. In a later analysis, around 650 highly shared, low-generation-probability nucleotide sequences were removed to address suspected cross-contamination and a sequencing artifact. For each public chain, a later analysis derived a clonal expansion index from normalized ranks of inferred template counts within each repertoire. A later analysis computed generation probabilities with a VDJ recombination model fitted to out-of-frame rearrangements, and checked the results against IGoR. In a later analysis, TCR-TCR, TCR-HLA and TCR-CMV co-occurrence was scored with hypergeometric tests, and a repertoire-size bias correction was applied to TCR pairs. False discovery rates were estimated in a later analysis by permuting HLA or CMV assignments 20 times. In a later analysis, co-occurring TCRs were grouped using DBSCAN, with TCRdist sequence similarity added in when clustering inside HLA-allele-positive subsets. Repertoires with fewer than 30,000 or more than 120,000 public chains were left out of co-occurrence clustering, as were five repertoires with anomalous nucleotide sharing. Held by TCRdb, this immuneACCESS table contains in-frame sequences only and omits some clones. Under half of the omission traces to an unresolved V gene where checked; the cause of the rest is unknown. V and J calls and clone size are given by that table; D and trimming were obtained from the DNA. The sample contains about 100,000 clones, roughly 9.1% of them found a single time. The ten top clones hold approximately 6% of the sample.

What the authors observed across the whole study: Most CMV-associated TCR beta chains appeared to be HLA-restricted in a later analysis, and the HLA associations seemed to be driven largely by CMV exposure. A later analysis associated 16,951 TCR beta sequences with specific HLA alleles at a false discovery rate of 0.05. In a later analysis, HLA-associated TCR beta chains showed more clonal expansion and lower generation probabilities than non-associated chains that were equally common. A cluster of highly shared sequence variants was judged likely to represent a technical artifact of the sequencing pipeline. HLA typing was unavailable for some donors at each locus, so association tests used only the typed subset. Correlated functional status among segregating V segments might reflect linkage disequilibrium, but an unknown experimental factor could not be ruled out. The earlier analysis of 450 to 700 of the donors excluded roughly 17 rarely observed V segments, including chromosome 9 orphons, because counts were too low. Immune exposure information for the cohort was limited to CMV serostatus. Only TCR beta chains were sequenced in this cohort, and the absence of alpha or paired-chain data limited detectable features. A further reported finding was that TCR beta sequences accurately predicted the HLA-A and HLA-B alleles for most subjects in the first cohort. In both the original and validation cohorts, the classifier was reported to diagnose cytomegalovirus status with high specificity and sensitivity. When HLA alleles, especially DR and DQ, strongly co-occurred, attributing TCR associations to individual alleles was difficult. In a later analysis, TCR association rates were found to vary across HLA loci, with the most associated TCRs seen for DRB1 alleles and the fewest for HLA-C alleles. An association between a missense DCLRE1C variant and V-gene and J-gene trimming of TCR beta chains was found in a later genetic analysis and replicated in an independent cohort. Most TCR sequences were observed very rarely across donors, whereas some public TCRs were present in many individuals. According to a later genetic analysis, donors in an Asian-associated ancestry cluster had fewer N-insertions in productive TCRs than the roughly 670-donor mean. It was suggested by the authors that the approach could potentially be generalized to other disease states and immunological phenotypes. Several of the top co-occurrence clusters appeared to be linked to parvovirus B19, influenza, CMV and Epstein-Barr virus, according to a later analysis. Broadly in line with IMGT annotations, most TCR beta V segments showed up in productive rearrangements about 90% or about 30% of the time in an earlier analysis of 450 to 750 of the donors. Roughly uniform sequencing depth across donors was assumed in presence/absence analyses, although this assumption may not hold. The study listed 150 to 200 TCR beta chains as associated with cytomegalovirus. In vitro tests confirmed that a few of the cytomegalovirus-associated TCR beta chains recognize cytomegalovirus antigens.

The origin of this receptor is a man aged 35 to 55 in good health and CMV-seropositive. Sequences were obtained from PBMCs.

The DNA reads TGTGCCTGGAGTCTTGGGAGGGATCAGCCCCAGCATTTT. This sequence encodes CAWSLGRDQPQHF. The chain was built from TRBV30 and TRBJ1-5; the D gene cannot be named for sure. Sequences GTSNPN (CDR1) and SVGIG (CDR2) are obtained from the germline V gene (reference sequence). The V and J ends are trimmed by 2 bases and 5 bases, leaving 10 bases between them. The CDR3 measures 13 amino acids from cysteine to phenylalanine. The sequence is cut down to CDR3 DNA, 39 bases in frame from base 1.